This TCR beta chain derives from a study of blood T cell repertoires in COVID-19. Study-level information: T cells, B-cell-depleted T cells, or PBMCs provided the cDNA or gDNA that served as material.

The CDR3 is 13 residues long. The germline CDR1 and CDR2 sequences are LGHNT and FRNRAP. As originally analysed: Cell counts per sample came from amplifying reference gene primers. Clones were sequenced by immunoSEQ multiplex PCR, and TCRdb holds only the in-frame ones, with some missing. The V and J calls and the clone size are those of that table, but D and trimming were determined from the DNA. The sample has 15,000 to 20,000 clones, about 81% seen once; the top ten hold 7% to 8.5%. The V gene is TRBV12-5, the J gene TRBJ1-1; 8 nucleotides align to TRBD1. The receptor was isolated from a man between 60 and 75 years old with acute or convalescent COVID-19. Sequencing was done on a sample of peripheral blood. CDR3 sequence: CAGQEEVGTEAFF. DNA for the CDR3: TGTGCGGGACAGGAGGAGGTTGGGACTGAAGCTTTCTTT.